The rows below give T cell receptor beta chains drawn from one sample of a study of cytomegalovirus exposure and HLA in healthy donors. Sequencing was performed with immunoSEQ multiplex PCR; in TCRdb, only in-frame clones are kept and a portion is missing. This repertoire shows 130,000 to 150,000 clones, roughly 86% found once; its top ten account for 4.5%. Sample: PBMCs. These receptors were collected from a man between 18 and 29 years old in good health and CMV-seropositive. Both conserved end residues are part of each CDR3. D genes are given only for firm matches. Clone sizes are given selectively: once, few, many, or a class where the clone is expanded.

cdr3_nt: -; cdr3_aa: CASTSGQGGGYTF; v_call: TRBV19; clone_size: few; j_call: TRBJ1-2; d_call: -
cdr3_nt: TGCGCCAGCAGCCCGACGGGGGTCGGGAACGAGCAGTACTTC; cdr3_aa: CASSPTGVGNEQYF; v_call: TRBV5-1; clone_size: -; j_call: TRBJ2-7; d_call: -
cdr3_nt: TGCGCCAGCAGCTGGAGCGAGCCCCGCTATGGCTACACCTTC; cdr3_aa: CASSWSEPRYGYTF; v_call: TRBV5-1; clone_size: -; j_call: TRBJ1-2; d_call: -
cdr3_nt: TGTGCCAGCAGTTCGGGGGAAAGAGGAAACACCATATATTTT; cdr3_aa: CASSSGERGNTIYF; v_call: TRBV6-5; clone_size: -; j_call: TRBJ1-3; d_call: -
cdr3_nt: TGTGCCAGCAGCTTAACCCAGACAGGGACCGGGGAGCTGTTTTTT; cdr3_aa: CASSLTQTGTGELFF; v_call: TRBV7-3; clone_size: -; j_call: TRBJ2-2; d_call: TRBD1
cdr3_nt: TGTGCCAGCGCACCCATGGGACAGTACAGCGGCTACACCTTC; cdr3_aa: CASAPMGQYSGYTF; v_call: TRBV27; clone_size: -; j_call: TRBJ1-2; d_call: TRBD1
cdr3_nt: TGTGCCAGTAGTATAAAGGGGAATCAGCCCCAGCATTTT; cdr3_aa: CASSIKGNQPQHF; v_call: TRBV19; clone_size: -; j_call: TRBJ1-5; d_call: -
cdr3_nt: TGTGCCAGCAGTGAAAATAGCGGGGGGGCCCCCTACGAGCAGTACTTC; cdr3_aa: CASSENSGGAPYEQYF; v_call: TRBV6-1; clone_size: once; j_call: TRBJ2-7; d_call: TRBD2
cdr3_nt: TGTGCCAGCAGCTTAGTGACAGCCGTAACCCCAAAGCCGTCCTACGAGCAGTACTTC; cdr3_aa: CASSLVTAVTPKPSYEQYF; v_call: TRBV11-2; clone_size: -; j_call: TRBJ2-7; d_call: -
cdr3_nt: TGCGCCAGCAGCGTCGGACTGGTGAACACTGAAGCTTTCTTT; cdr3_aa: CASSVGLVNTEAFF; v_call: TRBV5-1; clone_size: -; j_call: TRBJ1-1; d_call: -
cdr3_nt: TGTGCCAGCAGCTTGCCCCCCAAAGGCGGGAACTCCTACAATGAGCAGTTCTTC; cdr3_aa: CASSLPPKGGNSYNEQFF; v_call: TRBV5-4; clone_size: -; j_call: TRBJ2-1; d_call: -
cdr3_nt: TGCGCCAGCAGCTTAGGAGGGACCCATAAAGGAAACACCATATATTTT; cdr3_aa: CASSLGGTHKGNTIYF; v_call: TRBV5-1; clone_size: -; j_call: TRBJ1-3; d_call: -
cdr3_nt: TGTGCCAGCAACTCTGGGGGCAGTGTGGCGTACACTGAAGCTTTCTTT; cdr3_aa: CASNSGGSVAYTEAFF; v_call: TRBV5-4; clone_size: -; j_call: TRBJ1-1; d_call: -
cdr3_nt: TGTGCCAGCACATCAACTGGGAGCGGGGGGTCAGATACGCAGTATTTT; cdr3_aa: CASTSTGSGGSDTQYF; v_call: TRBV9; clone_size: -; j_call: TRBJ2-3; d_call: TRBD2
cdr3_nt: TGTGCCAGCAGCCCCGGGGACAGCCGTATGTATAGCAATCAGCCCCAGCATTTT; cdr3_aa: CASSPGDSRMYSNQPQHF; v_call: TRBV7-9; clone_size: once; j_call: TRBJ1-5; d_call: TRBD1
cdr3_nt: TGTGCCAGCAGTCGAACCTCCCTTCTCGAGGCCGGGGAGCTGTTTTTT; cdr3_aa: CASSRTSLLEAGELFF; v_call: TRBV28; clone_size: few; j_call: TRBJ2-2; d_call: -
cdr3_nt: TGCGCCAGCAGGCGGGGACTAGCGGGAAACAATGAGCAGTTCTTC; cdr3_aa: CASRRGLAGNNEQFF; v_call: TRBV5-1; clone_size: -; j_call: TRBJ2-1; d_call: TRBD2
cdr3_nt: TGTGCCAGCAGCAAATGGCACCACCAAGAGACCCAGTACTTC; cdr3_aa: CASSKWHHQETQYF; v_call: TRBV21-1; clone_size: -; j_call: TRBJ2-5; d_call: -
cdr3_nt: TGTGCCAGCAGTTTTTCAGGGGGCGCAGGTTCACCCCTCCACTTT; cdr3_aa: CASSFSGGAGSPLHF; v_call: TRBV27; clone_size: few; j_call: TRBJ1-6; d_call: TRBD1
cdr3_nt: TGTGCCAGCAGTGAACGGGGGAACTATGGCTACACCTTC; cdr3_aa: CASSERGNYGYTF; v_call: TRBV2; clone_size: -; j_call: TRBJ1-2; d_call: -
cdr3_nt: TGTGCCAGCAGTCCCCCAAGACAGGATGAAGCTTTCTTT; cdr3_aa: CASSPPRQDEAFF; v_call: TRBV6-5; clone_size: once; j_call: TRBJ1-1; d_call: -
cdr3_nt: TGTGCCACCAGCAGCCCTTCAGGGGTGCGGACCGGGGAGCTGTTTTTT; cdr3_aa: CATSSPSGVRTGELFF; v_call: TRBV15; clone_size: -; j_call: TRBJ2-2; d_call: -
cdr3_nt: TGTGCCACCAGCAACAGGGCCTCTGGAAACACCATATATTTT; cdr3_aa: CATSNRASGNTIYF; v_call: TRBV15; clone_size: -; j_call: TRBJ1-3; d_call: -
cdr3_nt: TGTGCCAGCAGCCTGCAACGCTCGGGGGGAACCTTC; cdr3_aa: CASSLQRSGGTF; v_call: TRBV7-9; clone_size: -; j_call: TRBJ1-2; d_call: -
cdr3_nt: TGTGCCTGGAGTGTAGGGAGCGGGAGTAGGAATGAGCAGTTCTTC; cdr3_aa: CAWSVGSGSRNEQFF; v_call: TRBV30; clone_size: -; j_call: TRBJ2-1; d_call: TRBD2
cdr3_nt: TGTGCCAGCTCACCACTGTCTAAGGAGACCCAGTACTTC; cdr3_aa: CASSPLSKETQYF; v_call: TRBV18; clone_size: -; j_call: TRBJ2-5; d_call: -
cdr3_nt: TGTGCCAGCAGCTTAGGGGACAGGGACAATGAAAAACTGTTTTTT; cdr3_aa: CASSLGDRDNEKLFF; v_call: TRBV11-2; clone_size: -; j_call: TRBJ1-4; d_call: TRBD1
cdr3_nt: TGCGCCAGCAGCTTGGCCACGGCGGGGGGTAAGCAGTACTTC; cdr3_aa: CASSLATAGGKQYF; v_call: TRBV5-1; clone_size: once; j_call: TRBJ2-7; d_call: TRBD2
cdr3_nt: TGTGCCAGCAGCCAAGTAGAAGGATTGACTAGCGGGAAAAATGAGCAGTTCTTC; cdr3_aa: CASSQVEGLTSGKNEQFF; v_call: TRBV4-2; clone_size: -; j_call: TRBJ2-1; d_call: TRBD2
cdr3_nt: TGTGCCAGCAGCCAAGGGCCAGGGAATGGCTACACCTTC; cdr3_aa: CASSQGPGNGYTF; v_call: TRBV4-2; clone_size: -; j_call: TRBJ1-2; d_call: -
cdr3_nt: TGCGCCAGCAGCCAAGGAGGACATTCTGGAAACACCATATATTTT; cdr3_aa: CASSQGGHSGNTIYF; v_call: TRBV4-1; clone_size: few; j_call: TRBJ1-3; d_call: -
cdr3_nt: TGCGCCAGCAGCCGACCCGCGACTCGGGGGAAAGACTACAATGAGCAGTTCTTC; cdr3_aa: CASSRPATRGKDYNEQFF; v_call: TRBV4-1; clone_size: once; j_call: TRBJ2-1; d_call: -
cdr3_nt: TGTGCCAGCAGCTTAGCCGGGGGGGGACAGCCCCAGCATTTT; cdr3_aa: CASSLAGGGQPQHF; v_call: TRBV7-2; clone_size: -; j_call: TRBJ1-5; d_call: -
cdr3_nt: TGTGCCAGCAACCTTCCCCAGGGACAGGGGCGGACCGGGGAGCTGTTTTTT; cdr3_aa: CASNLPQGQGRTGELFF; v_call: TRBV19; clone_size: -; j_call: TRBJ2-2; d_call: TRBD1
cdr3_nt: TGTGCCAGCAGTTACTCGGGCACCAACTATGGCTACACCTTC; cdr3_aa: CASSYSGTNYGYTF; v_call: TRBV6-5; clone_size: -; j_call: TRBJ1-2; d_call: -
cdr3_nt: TGTGCCAGTAGGAGGGGGAGCTCCTACGAGCAGTACTTC; cdr3_aa: CASRRGSSYEQYF; v_call: TRBV19; clone_size: -; j_call: TRBJ2-7; d_call: -
cdr3_nt: TGTGCCAGCAGTGTTGCGGGGGCTAACGAGCAGTACTTC; cdr3_aa: CASSVAGANEQYF; v_call: TRBV25-1; clone_size: -; j_call: TRBJ2-7; d_call: -
cdr3_nt: TGTGCCAGCAGCTTAGTGGGTGGTACAGGGGTGGAGACCCAGTACTTC; cdr3_aa: CASSLVGGTGVETQYF; v_call: TRBV11-2; clone_size: -; j_call: TRBJ2-5; d_call: TRBD1
cdr3_nt: TGTGCCAGCAGCTTAGACAGGAACACTGAAGCTTTCTTT; cdr3_aa: CASSLDRNTEAFF; v_call: TRBV4-2; clone_size: -; j_call: TRBJ1-1; d_call: -
cdr3_nt: TGTGCCAGCTCACCACCGATCTACGACAGGGCTATGAACACTGAAGCTTTCTTT; cdr3_aa: CASSPPIYDRAMNTEAFF; v_call: TRBV18; clone_size: -; j_call: TRBJ1-1; d_call: TRBD1
cdr3_nt: TGTGCCAGCAGCACAACCGGGATTCCCTACGGGAACACTGAAGCTTTCTTT; cdr3_aa: CASSTTGIPYGNTEAFF; v_call: TRBV21-1; clone_size: -; j_call: TRBJ1-1; d_call: -
cdr3_nt: TGTGCCACCAGCAGGGGGACAGATGGCTACACCTTC; cdr3_aa: CATSRGTDGYTF; v_call: TRBV15; clone_size: -; j_call: TRBJ1-2; d_call: TRBD1
cdr3_nt: TGCGCCAGCAGCCAAGGAAGGCAGGGTAATTACAATGAGCAGTTCTTC; cdr3_aa: CASSQGRQGNYNEQFF; v_call: TRBV4-1; clone_size: -; j_call: TRBJ2-1; d_call: -
cdr3_nt: TGCGCCAGCAGCCCCACGACAGGGCAGAGCTATGGCTACACCTTC; cdr3_aa: CASSPTTGQSYGYTF; v_call: TRBV5-1; clone_size: once; j_call: TRBJ1-2; d_call: TRBD1
cdr3_nt: TGTGCCAGCAGGCCCGGGACTAGTGTCACCGGGGAGCTGTTTTTT; cdr3_aa: CASRPGTSVTGELFF; v_call: TRBV27; clone_size: -; j_call: TRBJ2-2; d_call: TRBD2